This TCR beta chain was found in a study of blood T cell repertoires in COVID-19. Some clones are missing from TCRdb's copy, which holds only in-frame ones; the method was immunoSEQ multiplex PCR. The repertoire holds a few hundred thousand clones, with approximately 80% as singletons. Germline-derived CDR1 and CDR2 are LGHDT and YNNKEL (reference sequence). CDR3 size: 14 residues. The V gene lost 0 bases and the J gene lost 0 bases, with 6 bases spanning the gap. The sequence came from a woman between 50 and 59 years old with acute or convalescent COVID-19. Sequencing was performed on peripheral blood. This chain joins TRBV3-1 (or the pseudogene TRBV3-2) and TRBJ2-7, with D hard to call. The CDR3 sequence: CASSQDGASYEQYF. The CDR3 nucleotides are TGTGCCAGCAGCCAAGATGGAGCCTCCTACGAGCAGTACTTC.